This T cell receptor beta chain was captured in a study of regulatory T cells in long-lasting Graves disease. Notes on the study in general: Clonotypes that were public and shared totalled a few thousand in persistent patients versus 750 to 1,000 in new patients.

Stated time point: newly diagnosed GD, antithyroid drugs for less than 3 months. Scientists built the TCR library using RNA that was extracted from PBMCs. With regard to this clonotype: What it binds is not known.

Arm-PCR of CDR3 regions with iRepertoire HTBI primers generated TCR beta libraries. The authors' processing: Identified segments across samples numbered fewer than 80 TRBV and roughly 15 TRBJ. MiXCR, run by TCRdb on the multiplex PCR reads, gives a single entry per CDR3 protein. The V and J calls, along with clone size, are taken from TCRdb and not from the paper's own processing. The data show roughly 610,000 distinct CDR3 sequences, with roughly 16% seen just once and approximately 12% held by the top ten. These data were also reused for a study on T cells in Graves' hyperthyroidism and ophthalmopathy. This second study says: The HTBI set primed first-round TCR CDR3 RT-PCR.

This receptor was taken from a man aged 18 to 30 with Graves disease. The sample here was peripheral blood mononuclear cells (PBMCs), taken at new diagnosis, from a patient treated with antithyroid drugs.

The CDR3 bases are TGTGCCAGCAGCTTAGGGGGGACAGTGGTTCGGTTCTTC. Encoded protein: CASSLGGTVVRFF. The J gene is TRBJ2-1, the V gene TRBV7-9, with 7 positions matching TRBD1. CDR3 size: 13 residues. Per the germline V gene, CDR1 is SEHNR and CDR2 is FQNEAQ (reference sequence). The V segment lost 1 base and the J segment 15 bases; nucleotides outside the gene matches: 9.